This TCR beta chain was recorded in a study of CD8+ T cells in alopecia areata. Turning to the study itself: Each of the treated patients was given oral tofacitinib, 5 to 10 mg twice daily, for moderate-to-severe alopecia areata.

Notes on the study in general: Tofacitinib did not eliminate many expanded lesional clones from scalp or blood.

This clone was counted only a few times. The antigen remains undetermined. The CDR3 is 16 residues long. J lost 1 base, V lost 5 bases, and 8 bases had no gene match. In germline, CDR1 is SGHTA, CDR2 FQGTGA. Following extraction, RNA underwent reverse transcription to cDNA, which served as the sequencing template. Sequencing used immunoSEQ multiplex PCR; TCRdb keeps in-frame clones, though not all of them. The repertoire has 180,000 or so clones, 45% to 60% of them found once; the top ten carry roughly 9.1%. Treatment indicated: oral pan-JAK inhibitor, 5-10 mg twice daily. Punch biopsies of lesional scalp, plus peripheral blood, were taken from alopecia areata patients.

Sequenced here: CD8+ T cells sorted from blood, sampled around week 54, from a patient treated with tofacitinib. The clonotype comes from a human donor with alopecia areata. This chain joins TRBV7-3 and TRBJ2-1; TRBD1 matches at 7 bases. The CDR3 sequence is CASSPQGVSSYNEQFF. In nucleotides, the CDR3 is TGTGCCAGCAGCCCTCAGGGGGTTTCGTCCTACAATGAGCAGTTCTTC.